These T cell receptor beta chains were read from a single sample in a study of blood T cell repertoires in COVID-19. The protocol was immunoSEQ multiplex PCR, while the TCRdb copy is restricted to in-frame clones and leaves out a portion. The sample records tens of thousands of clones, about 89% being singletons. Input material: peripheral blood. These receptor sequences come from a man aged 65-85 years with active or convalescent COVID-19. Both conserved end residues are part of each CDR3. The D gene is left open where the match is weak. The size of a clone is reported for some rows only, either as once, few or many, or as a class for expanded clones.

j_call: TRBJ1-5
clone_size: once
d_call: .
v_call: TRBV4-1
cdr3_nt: TGCGCCAGCAGCCAAGTAGAGCGGAGTAAAGGACCCCAGCATTTT
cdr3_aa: CASSQVERSKGPQHF

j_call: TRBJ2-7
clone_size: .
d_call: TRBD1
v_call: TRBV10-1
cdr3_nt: TGCGCCAGCAGTGAGTCGAAGTTGGGGGACAGGAGGGACTTC
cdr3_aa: CASSESKLGDRRDF

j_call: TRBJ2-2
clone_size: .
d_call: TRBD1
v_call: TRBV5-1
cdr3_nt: TGCGCCAGCAGCTTGATCACAGGGGGCACCGGGGAGCTGTTTTTT
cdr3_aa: CASSLITGGTGELFF

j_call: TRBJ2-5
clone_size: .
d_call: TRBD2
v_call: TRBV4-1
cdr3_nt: TGCGCCAGCAGCCAAGCCAGCGGGGGGGAAGAGACCCAGTACTTC
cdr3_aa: CASSQASGGEETQYF

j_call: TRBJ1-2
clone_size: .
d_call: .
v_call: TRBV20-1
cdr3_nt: TGCAGTGCTAGTATTGGCGGTGGCTACACCTTC
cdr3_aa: CSASIGGGYTF

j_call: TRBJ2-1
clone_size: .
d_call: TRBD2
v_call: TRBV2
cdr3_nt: TGTGCCAGCACGAGACTAGCGGATGATGAGCAGTTCTTC
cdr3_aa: CASTRLADDEQFF

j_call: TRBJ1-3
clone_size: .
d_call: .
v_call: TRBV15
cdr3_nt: TGTGCCACGGGGCAGTTGCTGGGAAACACCATATATTTT
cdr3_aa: CATGQLLGNTIYF

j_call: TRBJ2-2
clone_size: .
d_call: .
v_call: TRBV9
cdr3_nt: TGTGCCAGCAGCACAGACGAGGGCACCGGGGAGCTGTTTTTT
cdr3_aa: CASSTDEGTGELFF

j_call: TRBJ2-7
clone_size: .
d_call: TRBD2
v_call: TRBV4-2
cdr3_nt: TGTGCCAGCAGCCAAAAACTAGCGGGGGACGAGCAGTACTTC
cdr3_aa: CASSQKLAGDEQYF

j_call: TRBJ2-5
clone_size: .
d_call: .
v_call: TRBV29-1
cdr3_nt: TGCAGCGTTGAATGGCTAGCCCAAGAGACCCAGTACTTC
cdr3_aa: CSVEWLAQETQYF

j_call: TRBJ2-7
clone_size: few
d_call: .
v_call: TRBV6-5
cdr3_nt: TGTGCCAGCAACGACAGGTGGAGCTCCTACGAGCAGTACTTC
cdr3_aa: CASNDRWSSYEQYF

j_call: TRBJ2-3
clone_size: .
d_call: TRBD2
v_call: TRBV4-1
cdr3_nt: TGCGCCAGCAGCCAAGGGGGGCCTAGCGGGGTATGCACAGATACGCAGTATTTT
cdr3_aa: CASSQGGPSGVCTDTQYF